This T cell receptor (beta chain) was observed in a study of T cells in Graves' hyperthyroidism and ophthalmopathy. Across the whole study: At initial diagnosis, before any treatment had begun, peripheral blood was obtained. Study-wide results and caveats: The model anticipated ophthalmopathy a median approximately 6.5 months pre-onset. Ophthalmopathy was separated from stable hyperthyroidism by a 13 V-J model.

The CDR3 totals 14 residues. V was cut by 3 bases and J by 3 bases, with 15 bases left in between. The germline gives CDR1 SQVTM, CDR2 ANQGSEA. This clonotype turned up a few times. Its specificity is unknown. Template material for amplifying TCR beta CDR3 regions consisted of RNA transcripts. Using the HTBI primer set, a first-round RT-PCR was run on the TCR CDR3. TCRdb re-called the multiplex PCR reads with MiXCR, one entry per CDR3 protein. The repertoire holds a few hundred thousand distinct CDR3 sequences, with 20% to 25% as singletons. The clonotype originates from a woman aged 70 to 79 with Graves' ophthalmopathy. V and J are TRBV29-1 and TRBJ2-7; no clear D gene. The sequenced sample was blood. The CDR3 sequence is CSVDGETDGYEQYF. The CDR3, as DNA: TGCAGCGTTGACGGAGAAACGGACGGCTACGAGCAGTACTTC.